This is a list of T cell receptor beta chains from one sample in a study of blood T cells in healthy people across ages. TCRdb processed the 5' RACE reads anew with MiXCR; each CDR3 protein has one entry. The table lists some 1.5 million distinct CDR3 sequences, about 30% of them singletons, with about 8% in the top ten. Sample: blood. These receptors were taken from a woman under 40 in good health. The CDR3 runs from the conserved cysteine through the conserved F or W.

>TRBJ2-3|TRBV20-1
CSAADRVDTQYF
>TRBJ2-1|TRBV27
CASSFVSRGNNEQFF
>TRBJ2-2|TRBV12-3/TRBV12-4
CASSATSGQGTGELFF
>TRBJ2-7|TRBV12-3/TRBV12-4
CASSRTALEQYF
>TRBJ2-7|TRBV7-2
CASSLSGGNSYEQYF
>TRBJ1-1|TRBV29-1
CSVEVGREAFF
>TRBJ1-1|TRBV15
CATSRGGGQGANTEAFF
>TRBJ2-1|TRBV6-2/TRBV6-3
CASFGAHGGNEQFF
>TRBJ2-2|TRBV5-1
CASSSFPGQGGGELFF
>TRBJ2-1|TRBV7-2
CASSQLAGVNNEQFF
>TRBJ2-5|TRBV10-3
CAISTQGQETQYF
>TRBJ1-2|TRBV6-7
CASSSPGTGADYGYTF
>TRBJ1-2|TRBV4-2
CASSQDSSYVPYGYTF
>TRBJ1-2|TRBV29-1
CSVEGDSDGYTF
>TRBJ2-1|TRBV4-1
CASSQAGVKGEQFF
>TRBJ2-7|TRBV15
CATRDRVGYEQYF
>TRBJ2-6|TRBV19
CASSIQGADVLTF
>TRBJ2-3|TRBV28
CASSLWRSQAGGHTDTQYF
>TRBJ1-5|TRBV7-8
CATLQGSTYSNQPQHF
>TRBJ2-1|TRBV20-1
CSASSQIYNEQFF
>TRBJ1-6|TRBV2
CASRPTGQSPLHF
>TRBJ1-4|TRBV7-8
CASRRGLSNEKRFF
>TRBJ2-3|TRBV12-3/TRBV12-4
CATARAEFTDTQYF
>TRBJ2-7|TRBV7-9
CASSSREGSSCEQYF
>TRBJ2-2|TRBV3-1
CASSQEASGGPTGELFF
>TRBJ2-7|TRBV7-6
CASSFARPAFNEQYF
>TRBJ2-7|TRBV14
CASSQDRRNWYF
>TRBJ1-1|TRBV20-1
CSAVRGTEAFF
>TRBJ1-4|TRBV7-9
CASSLTEGKLFF
>TRBJ1-4|TRBV5-1
CASSWGASAEKLFF
>TRBJ2-6|TRBV9
CASSVAGFSGANVLTF
>TRBJ2-5|TRBV5-6
CASSLVRGRGETQYF
>TRBJ1-5|TRBV18
CASSPAFQGQPQHF
>-|TRBV20-1
CSAGTGVGETQYF
>TRBJ2-2|TRBV7-3
CASSLWAGGGTGELFF
>TRBJ2-7|TRBV29-1
CSVESGQGATYEQYF
>TRBJ1-1|TRBV6-2/TRBV6-3
CATRGAPRMNTEAFF
>TRBJ2-4|TRBV5-1
CASSLGRSQNIQYF
>TRBJ2-1|TRBV28
CASSPTVRLAAYYNGQFF
>TRBJ2-1|TRBV12-5
CASGLGTSAPGTQFF